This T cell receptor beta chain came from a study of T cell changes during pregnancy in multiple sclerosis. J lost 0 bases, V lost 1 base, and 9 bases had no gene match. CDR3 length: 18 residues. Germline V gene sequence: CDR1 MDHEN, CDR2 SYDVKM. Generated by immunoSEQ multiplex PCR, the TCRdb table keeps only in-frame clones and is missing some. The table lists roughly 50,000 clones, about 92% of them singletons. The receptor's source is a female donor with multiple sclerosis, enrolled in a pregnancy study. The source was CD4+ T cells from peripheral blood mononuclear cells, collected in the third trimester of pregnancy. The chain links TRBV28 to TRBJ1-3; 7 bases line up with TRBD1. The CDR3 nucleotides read TGTGCCAGCAGTTTATCGTCGTCGGGACAGTACTCTGGAAACACCATATATTTT. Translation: CASSLSSSGQYSGNTIYF.